This TCR beta chain originates from a study of persistence of HIV-infected CD4 T cells. Study background: A larger, less memory-rich fraction responded to anti-CD3/anti-CD28 beads than to antigen.

This nonspecific control used anti-CD3/anti-CD28 bead stimulation of CD4+ T cells. Sorting of responding CD4+ T cells relied on upregulated CD40 ligand together with CD69. CD4+ T cell counts exceeded 400 cells/uL; CMV serology was positive. The libraries were made with immunoSEQ version 4 in survey mode. The repertoire was sequenced with immunoSEQ multiplex PCR; TCRdb's copy has only in-frame clones and lacks some. Found here are around 40,000 clones, approximately 88% of them singletons; the top ten hold about 0.94%. About this clone itself: Antigen unknown.

The V segment lost 0 bases and the J segment 0 bases; nucleotides outside the gene matches: 3. This CDR3 contains 16 residues. From germline, CDR1 is SGDLS and CDR2 YYNGEE. The receptor was isolated from an adult man with HIV who was CMV-seropositive. The rearrangement joins TRBV9 to TRBJ1-3, with 7 bases lining up with TRBD1. The sequenced sample was CD4+ T cells sorted from PBMCs after roughly 20-hour stimulation, obtained from a patient who received antiretroviral therapy. The CDR3 spells CASSVAGQLSGNTIYF. The CDR3 DNA reads as TGTGCCAGCAGCGTAGCGGGACAGCTCTCTGGAAACACCATATATTTT.